One sample yielded the 4 T cell receptor beta chains listed below, sequenced in a study of blood T cell repertoires in COVID-19. Assay: immunoSEQ multiplex PCR; the TCRdb copy retains only in-frame clones and omits some. The sample records 240,000 or so clones, roughly 86% being singletons. The sequencing input was PBMCs or T cells enriched from blood (not recorded which). The receptors come from a woman between 45 and 65 years old who had recovered from COVID-19.

The CDR3 DNA reads TGCGCCAGCAGCCAATCAACAGGGAATTACTATGGCTACACCTTC. As protein: CASSQSTGNYYGYTF. The chain links TRBV4-1 to TRBJ1-2, with a tentative D call TRBD1 (6 bases). The CDR3 runs to 15 residues. The V and J ends lost 2 bases and 3 bases respectively, with 13 bases between them. The germline CDR1 and CDR2 sequences are MGHRA and YSYEKL.

This chain uses TRBV9 with TRBJ2-2; D may be TRBD2 (5 bases). The CDR3 sequence is 13 residues long. The ends were cut back, 8 bases at V and 5 bases at J, with 13 bases in the middle. Germline CDR1 reads SGDLS; CDR2 reads YYNGEE. CDR3 loop: CASCREWTGELFF. DNA for the CDR3: TGTGCCAGTTGCCGGGAATGGACCGGGGAGCTGTTTTTT.

The chain is built from TRBV9 and TRBJ1-3; a weak D match, TRBD1 (5 bases). The CDR3 runs to 16 residues. Trimming removed 0 bases at V and 3 bases at J, with 13 bases between. Germline V lookup: CDR1 SGDLS, CDR2 YYNGEE. DNA for the CDR3: TGTGCCAGCAGCGTAGAGTCCGGGAGGGGTGGAAACACCATATATTTT. Its protein product is CASSVESGRGGNTIYF. Full variable domain (outside the CDR3, taken from reference TRBV9 and TRBJ1-3): DSGVTQTPKHLITATGQRVTLRCSPRSGDLSVYWYQQSLDQGLQFLIQYYNGEERAKGNILERFSAQQFPDLHSELNLSSLELGDSALYFCASSVESGRGGNTIYFGEGSWLTVV.

The rearrangement joins TRBV28 to TRBJ2-1; D gene unclear. CDR1 MDHEN and CDR2 SYDVKM come from the germline V gene. This CDR3 contains 17 residues. Trimming took 2 bases from V and 0 from J, leaving 14 bases between them. The DNA of the CDR3 is TGTGCCAGCAGTTTAGTATTCGGTTCTAGCTCCTACAATGAGCAGTTCTTC. Its protein is CASSLVFGSSSYNEQFF.